The following is a T cell receptor beta chain sequence with its context. The V and J ends lost 4 bases and 4 bases respectively, with 14 bases between them. The V gene's germline CDR1 is GTSNPN and CDR2 SVGIG (reference sequence). This CDR3 region has 14 residues. The data derive from a study of cytomegalovirus exposure and HLA in healthy donors. 13 Jbeta primers and 60 Vbeta primers were used for the PCR. Clones were read by immunoSEQ multiplex PCR, and TCRdb kept only the in-frame ones, dropping some. The table records 150,000 to 200,000 clones, 65% to 80% of them present only once. Specimen: PBMCs. The TCR comes from a woman in her twenties or thirties in good health and CMV-seronegative. The chain combines TRBV30 with TRBJ2-1; D remains ambiguous. CDR3 sequence reads: CAWTGDNIYNEQFF. The CDR3 nucleotides are TGTGCCTGGACAGGTGACAATATATACAATGAGCAGTTCTTC.